These 15 T cell receptor beta chains share one sample of origin, sequenced in a study of tumor and adjacent non-tumor tissue in lung cancer. RNA was extracted from bulk tissue without any cell sorting. TCRbeta libraries were built with three rounds of nested PCR, modified from ARM-PCR. One entry per CDR3 protein results from TCRdb running MiXCR on the multiplex PCR reads. This repertoire shows approximately 120,000 distinct CDR3 sequences, 75% found once; its top ten account for 37%. The source material was lung tumor tissue. The receptors shown here come from a woman in her sixties or seventies with non-small cell lung cancer.

This clonotype was detected only once. The chain recombines TRBV20-1 with TRBJ2-2; a weak D match, TRBD2 (6 bases). This CDR3 has 15 amino acids. Trimming took 1 base from V and 8 from J, leaving 17 bases between them. Germline lookup yields CDR1 DFQATT and CDR2 SNEGSKA (reference sequence). CDR3 bases: TGCAGTGCTAGAGCCACAGCGCGGGATACAGGGGAGCTGTTTTTT. It encodes CSARATARDTGELFF.

In the case of this clonotype: A read error is possible here, since a much larger clone lies one base away. The chain carries TRBV6-5 and TRBJ2-1; a weak D match, TRBD2 (6 bases). CDR3 length: 16 residues. V gave up 7 bases and J gave up 1 base, with 17 bases separating them. Per germline, CDR1 MNHEY and CDR2 SVGAGI. CDR3 region: CASNSKRVGSYNEQFF. CDR3 DNA: TGTGCCAGCAACTCGAAGCGGGTGGGATCCTACAATGAGCAGTTCTTC.

Comments on this clonotype: Without the conserved terminal phenylalanine or tryptophan, this CDR3 likely stems from a read error. The CDR3 reads CSANSDRNTGELFY. The CDR3 DNA sequence: TGCAGTGCTAACTCGGACAGGAACACCGGGGAGCTGTTTTAT. The chain joins TRBV20-1 to TRBJ2-2, with D tentatively TRBD1 (6 bases). This CDR3 comprises 14 residues. V shed 4 bases and J shed 1 base, with 10 bases lying between them. Germline V lookup: CDR1 DFQATT, CDR2 SNEGSKA (reference sequence).

Concerning this clonotype: This may be a read error: a much more frequent sequence differs by one nucleotide. The chain combines TRBV12-3 or TRBV12-4 with TRBJ1-2; 8 nucleotides align to TRBD1. The CDR3 runs 17 residues. CDR3 nucleotide sequence: TGTGCCAGCAGTACCCGACAGGGGTTCCTCCTAAGGGATGGCCACACCTTC. Amino acid sequence: CASSTRQGFLLRDGHTF.

The chain has TRBV20-1 and TRBJ2-2; TRBD1 is a possible D gene (6 bases). The germline gives CDR1 DFQATT, CDR2 SNEGSKA (reference sequence). CDR3 length: 17 residues. V was trimmed by 4 bases and J by 0 bases, leaving 18 bases between them. The CDR3 region has the DNA TGCAGTGCTATAGATTTAAGAGGACAGTCGAACACCGGGGAGCTGTTTTTT. Encoded protein: CSAIDLRGQSNTGELFF.

In this sample, this clonotype turned up many times. The CDR3 sequence is CASSQDGRGTGNTIYF. In DNA, the CDR3 is TGTGCCAGCAGCCAAGACGGCAGGGGGACTGGAAACACCATATATTTT. This chain links TRBV4-2 with TRBJ1-3; 7 nucleotides agree with TRBD1. This CDR3 region has 16 residues. Trimming at V came to 0 bases and at J to 2 bases, leaving 4 bases not matched to a gene. CDR1 and CDR2 from the germline V gene are LGHNA and YNFKEQ.

As for this clonotype: An end of the junction differs from the germline gene, which may be a read error. The chain employs TRBV5-1 and TRBJ2-1; TRBD2 matches 10 bases. The CDR3 has 15 amino acids. Germline-derived CDR1 and CDR2 are SGHRS and YFSETQ. CDR3 in amino acids: CASSLRTSGYNKQLF. Written as DNA, the CDR3 is TGCGCCAGCAGCTTGAGGACTAGCGGTTACAATAAGCAGCTCTTC.

In this sample, this clonotype turned up once. The junction differs from germline at one of its ends, possibly a read error. V and J are TRBV20-1 and TRBJ1-2; D unresolved. The CDR3 is 11 residues long. Germline V lookup: CDR1 DFQATT, CDR2 SNEGSKA (reference sequence). This CDR3 is CSVRPCNGYTF. The CDR3 DNA sequence: TGCAGTGTTAGACCGTGTAACGGCTACACCTTC.

As to this clonotype: The junction differs from germline at one of its ends, possibly a read error. The chain carries TRBV29-1 and TRBJ1-2; D is ambiguous. Germline V gene lookup returns CDR1 SQVTM and CDR2 ANQGSEA. CDR3 length: 12 amino acids. This chain's CDR3 is CSVDPDQDGHAF. The CDR3 bases are TGCAGCGTTGATCCCGACCAGGATGGTCACGCCTTC.

Points on this clonotype: A read error may produce the germline difference seen at one junction end. The V and J genes are TRBV11-2 and TRBJ2-7; 7 bases are a match to TRBD2. The CDR3 totals 15 residues. Germline CDR1 is SGHAT and CDR2 is FQNNGV. The CDR3 DNA sequence: TGTGCCAGCAGCTACGGGACTAACGTGAGCTACGAGCAGAACTTC. Translated: CASSYGTNVSYEQNF.

Remarks on this clonotype: A junction end diverges from the germline sequence, so it may reflect a read error. The J gene is TRBJ2-7, the V gene TRBV12-3 or TRBV12-4; D may be TRBD1 (6 bases). The CDR3 is 11 amino acids. The DNA for the CDR3 is TGTGCCATCAGCCGGGACACAGCAGTGGGCTTC. It yields the protein CAISRDTAVGF.

This clonotype was detected once. Since no conserved phenylalanine or tryptophan closes the CDR3, a read error is the likely cause. The chain carries TRBV5-1 and TRBJ2-3, with TRBD2 matching over 9 bases. Germline V gene sequence: CDR1 SGHRS, CDR2 YFSETQ. This CDR3 region has 16 residues. Trimming cost V 2 bases and J 2 bases; bases outside gene matches: 6. The CDR3 nucleotides read TGCGCCAGCAGCTTTGGGATAGCGGGAGTCACAGATACGCAGTATAAT. This gives the protein CASSFGIAGVTDTQYN.

The CDR3 DNA sequence: TGCGCCAGCAGTGTCCCGAGAGGGAAGGGAACGGGAGCTTTGGGAGAGCAGTACTTC. Translation: CASSVPRGKGTGALGEQYF. The chain has TRBV10-2 and TRBJ2-7, with a possible D match to TRBD2 (6 bases). V shed 4 bases and J shed 7 bases, with 32 bases lying between them. There are 19 residues in the CDR3. The germline CDR1 and CDR2 sequences are WSHSY and SAAADI.

Details on this clonotype: The junction and the germline gene differ at one end; a read error may be behind it. The chain combines TRBV7-8 with TRBJ2-1; 7 bases agree with TRBD2. The CDR3 totals 15 residues. CDR1 and CDR2 (germline): SGHVS, FQNEAQ. CDR3 DNA sequence: TGTGCCAGCAACTTGGGGGAGGGGCCGTACAATGAGCTGTTCTTC. Protein: CASNLGEGPYNELFF.

For this clonotype: One end of the junction does not line up with germline, which may come from a read error. The rearrangement links TRBV6-2 or TRBV6-3 to TRBJ2-3; a weak D match, TRBD1 (5 bases). Germline V gene sequence: CDR1 MNHEY, CDR2 SVGEGT. The CDR3 consists of 12 residues. CDR3 loop: CASTLVTDTQYF. The DNA for the CDR3 is TGTGCCAGCACTCTAGTGACAGACACGCAGTATTTT.